This is a list of T cell receptor beta chains from one sample in a study of T cell changes during pregnancy in multiple sclerosis. Using immunoSEQ multiplex PCR, the repertoire was profiled, and TCRdb retains in-frame clones only, with some absent. The sample has about 21,000 clones, less than 95% seen once. Sequenced material: CD4+ T cells from peripheral blood mononuclear cells, taken in the third trimester of pregnancy. Receptor source: a female donor with multiple sclerosis, enrolled in a pregnancy study. Each CDR3 is given with its conserved first and last residue. Fields, in order: clone size, J gene, D gene, V gene, CDR3 protein, CDR3 DNA. A D gene is named only where the DNA matches it firmly. Size values are once, few and many counts, or a class for expanded clones, and some rows have none.

clone_size: -
j_call: TRBJ2-7
d_call: TRBD1
v_call: TRBV27
cdr3_aa: CARPQGVVHEQYF
cdr3_nt: TGTGCCAGACCCCAGGGGGTTGTGCACGAGCAGTACTTC

clone_size: -
j_call: TRBJ2-7
d_call: TRBD1
v_call: TRBV2
cdr3_aa: CASSDRAGGDEQYF
cdr3_nt: TGTGCCAGCAGTGATAGGGCAGGGGGCGACGAGCAGTACTTC

clone_size: -
j_call: TRBJ1-2
d_call: -
v_call: TRBV2
cdr3_aa: CASPWTNYGYTF
cdr3_nt: TGTGCCAGCCCGTGGACAAACTATGGCTACACCTTC

clone_size: -
j_call: TRBJ2-1
d_call: -
v_call: TRBV11-2
cdr3_aa: CASSGVLMNEQFF
cdr3_nt: TGTGCCTCATCAGGGGTGCTTATGAATGAGCAGTTCTTC

clone_size: -
j_call: TRBJ1-2
d_call: -
v_call: TRBV14
cdr3_aa: CASSQATGLPLDYGYTF
cdr3_nt: TGTGCCAGCAGCCAAGCGACAGGACTTCCCCTTGACTATGGCTACACCTTC

clone_size: -
j_call: TRBJ1-1
d_call: -
v_call: TRBV27
cdr3_aa: CASSLYRGSAEAFF
cdr3_nt: TGTGCCAGCAGTTTATATAGAGGAAGCGCTGAAGCTTTCTTT

clone_size: -
j_call: TRBJ2-7
d_call: TRBD1
v_call: TRBV6-6
cdr3_aa: CASSYLTGTGPYEQYF
cdr3_nt: TGTGCCAGCAGTTACCTCACCGGGACAGGGCCCTACGAGCAGTACTTC

clone_size: -
j_call: TRBJ1-1
d_call: TRBD1
v_call: TRBV6-1
cdr3_aa: CASSESLAGGSEAFF
cdr3_nt: TGTGCCAGCAGTGAATCCCTGGCAGGGGGATCTGAAGCTTTCTTT

clone_size: -
j_call: TRBJ1-1
d_call: TRBD1
v_call: TRBV4-1
cdr3_aa: CASSQDWGTGGDRTEAFF
cdr3_nt: TGCGCCAGCAGCCAAGATTGGGGGACAGGGGGCGATCGGACTGAAGCTTTCTTT

clone_size: -
j_call: TRBJ2-3
d_call: -
v_call: TRBV2
cdr3_aa: CANLLADTQYF
cdr3_nt: TGTGCCAACTTACTAGCAGATACGCAGTATTTT

clone_size: -
j_call: TRBJ2-1
d_call: -
v_call: TRBV9
cdr3_aa: CASSADGVSYNEQFF
cdr3_nt: TGTGCCAGCAGTGCAGACGGGGTTTCCTACAATGAGCAGTTCTTC

clone_size: -
j_call: TRBJ2-5
d_call: -
v_call: TRBV7-9
cdr3_aa: CASFPLGSQETQYF
cdr3_nt: TGTGCCAGCTTTCCGCTAGGATCACAAGAGACCCAGTACTTC

clone_size: -
j_call: TRBJ1-2
d_call: -
v_call: TRBV28
cdr3_aa: CASSSMQGRGYTF
cdr3_nt: TGTGCCAGCAGTTCCATGCAGGGTCGGGGCTACACCTTC

clone_size: -
j_call: TRBJ1-2
d_call: -
v_call: TRBV20-1
cdr3_aa: CSAWGLGYTF
cdr3_nt: TGCAGTGCTTGGGGGCTTGGCTACACCTTC

clone_size: -
j_call: TRBJ1-1
d_call: -
v_call: TRBV18
cdr3_aa: CASSPNAVRGRPNTEAFF
cdr3_nt: TGTGCCAGCTCACCGAACGCAGTAAGAGGTCGGCCGAACACTGAAGCTTTCTTT

clone_size: -
j_call: TRBJ2-4
d_call: TRBD1
v_call: TRBV6-1
cdr3_aa: CASRGQGSDIQYF
cdr3_nt: TGTGCCAGCAGGGGACAGGGTTCGGACATTCAGTACTTC

clone_size: once
j_call: TRBJ2-5
d_call: TRBD2
v_call: TRBV12-5
cdr3_aa: CASGLGQGLALGETQYF
cdr3_nt: TGTGCTAGTGGTTTGGGACAGGGACTAGCGCTCGGGGAGACCCAGTACTTC

clone_size: once
j_call: TRBJ2-7
d_call: TRBD2
v_call: TRBV27
cdr3_aa: CASASEFRGGRSSYEQYF
cdr3_nt: TGTGCCAGCGCGTCGGAATTCCGGGGGGGTCGGAGCTCCTACGAGCAGTACTTC

clone_size: once
j_call: TRBJ2-1
d_call: -
v_call: TRBV7-2
cdr3_aa: CASSGDFYNEQFF
cdr3_nt: TGTGCCAGCAGCGGGGACTTCTACAATGAGCAGTTCTTC

clone_size: -
j_call: TRBJ1-3
d_call: -
v_call: TRBV15
cdr3_aa: CATSRDISEPGNTIYF
cdr3_nt: TGTGCCACCAGCAGAGATATTTCCGAGCCTGGAAACACCATATATTTT

clone_size: -
j_call: TRBJ1-5
d_call: TRBD1
v_call: TRBV19
cdr3_aa: CASTRLDDRGGQPQHF
cdr3_nt: TGTGCCAGCACGCGACTCGATGACAGGGGGGGTCAGCCCCAGCATTTT

clone_size: few
j_call: TRBJ2-3
d_call: TRBD1
v_call: TRBV7-9
cdr3_aa: CASSSGPGGGVDTQYF
cdr3_nt: TGTGCCAGCAGTTCCGGGCCAGGGGGCGGAGTCGATACGCAGTATTTT

clone_size: -
j_call: TRBJ1-4
d_call: -
v_call: TRBV30
cdr3_aa: CAWSSGLSDEKLFF
cdr3_nt: TGTGCCTGGAGCTCGGGATTGTCGGATGAAAAACTGTTTTTT

clone_size: -
j_call: TRBJ2-1
d_call: TRBD2
v_call: TRBV7-2
cdr3_aa: CASSGIGGGEQFF
cdr3_nt: TGTGCCAGCAGCGGTATTGGGGGGGGTGAGCAGTTCTTC

clone_size: -
j_call: TRBJ2-7
d_call: TRBD2
v_call: TRBV11-3
cdr3_aa: CASSASGGVSYEQYF
cdr3_nt: TGTGCCAGCAGCGCTAGCGGGGGGGTCTCCTACGAGCAGTACTTC

clone_size: -
j_call: TRBJ1-5
d_call: -
v_call: TRBV19
cdr3_aa: CASSIREGLQPQHF
cdr3_nt: TGTGCCAGTAGTATCAGGGAGGGATTGCAGCCCCAGCATTTT

clone_size: -
j_call: TRBJ2-1
d_call: TRBD2
v_call: TRBV12-5
cdr3_aa: CASGTSSGGSYNEQFF
cdr3_nt: TGTGCTAGTGGTACCTCTAGCGGGGGGTCCTACAATGAGCAGTTCTTC

clone_size: -
j_call: TRBJ2-7
d_call: TRBD2
v_call: TRBV6-1
cdr3_aa: CASSEAGGGHAGGYEQYF
cdr3_nt: TGTGCCAGCAGTGAAGCCGGGGGGGGACACGCGGGTGGGTACGAGCAGTACTTC

clone_size: -
j_call: TRBJ2-3
d_call: -
v_call: TRBV20-1
cdr3_aa: CSAYSPDTQYF
cdr3_nt: TGCAGTGCTTATAGCCCAGATACGCAGTATTTT

clone_size: -
j_call: TRBJ1-5
d_call: TRBD1
v_call: TRBV28
cdr3_aa: CAILGQGGHQPQHF
cdr3_nt: TGTGCCATCTTAGGACAGGGGGGTCATCAGCCCCAGCATTTT

clone_size: -
j_call: TRBJ1-4
d_call: -
v_call: TRBV7-9
cdr3_aa: CASSRSSTNEKLFF
cdr3_nt: TGTGCCAGCAGCCGGAGTTCAACTAATGAAAAACTGTTTTTT

clone_size: -
j_call: TRBJ1-2
d_call: TRBD1
v_call: TRBV5-1
cdr3_aa: CASSLNPPGQGYYGYTF
cdr3_nt: TGCGCCAGCAGCTTAAATCCCCCGGGACAGGGGTACTATGGCTACACCTTC

clone_size: -
j_call: TRBJ1-6
d_call: -
v_call: TRBV20-1
cdr3_aa: CSAAGNSPLHF
cdr3_nt: TGCAGTGCTGCAGGGAATTCACCCCTCCACTTT

clone_size: once
j_call: TRBJ2-5
d_call: -
v_call: TRBV18
cdr3_aa: CASSPPSRDSQETQYF
cdr3_nt: TGTGCCAGCTCACCACCGAGCAGGGACTCCCAAGAGACCCAGTACTTC

clone_size: -
j_call: TRBJ2-5
d_call: TRBD1
v_call: TRBV7-2
cdr3_aa: CASSLEGGRGLGLYF
cdr3_nt: TGTGCCAGCAGCCTAGAAGGGGGCAGGGGTCTGGGTCTATACTTC

clone_size: -
j_call: TRBJ2-3
d_call: TRBD2
v_call: TRBV6-5
cdr3_aa: CASSPTGTSRGTQYF
cdr3_nt: TGTGCCAGCAGTCCTACCGGGACTAGTCGCGGTACGCAGTATTTT

clone_size: -
j_call: TRBJ2-5
d_call: TRBD1
v_call: TRBV18
cdr3_aa: CASSPRQGDNQETQYF
cdr3_nt: TGTGCCAGCTCACCCCGACAGGGGGACAACCAAGAGACCCAGTACTTC

clone_size: -
j_call: TRBJ1-1
d_call: -
v_call: TRBV5-6
cdr3_aa: CASSLGLEITEAFF
cdr3_nt: TGTGCCAGCAGCTTGGGCCTCGAGATCACTGAAGCTTTCTTT

clone_size: -
j_call: TRBJ2-1
d_call: -
v_call: TRBV10-1
cdr3_aa: CASSDRSLSSYNEQFF
cdr3_nt: TGCGCCAGCAGTGATAGATCCCTGAGCTCCTACAATGAGCAGTTCTTC

clone_size: -
j_call: TRBJ1-2
d_call: -
v_call: TRBV15
cdr3_aa: CATSGNRDSYGYTF
cdr3_nt: TGTGCCACCAGCGGCAACAGGGATAGCTATGGCTACACCTTC

clone_size: -
j_call: TRBJ2-7
d_call: TRBD1
v_call: TRBV2
cdr3_aa: CASSQDRLSYEQYF
cdr3_nt: TGTGCCAGCAGCCAGGACAGGTTAAGCTACGAGCAGTACTTC

clone_size: -
j_call: TRBJ1-4
d_call: -
v_call: TRBV21-1
cdr3_aa: CASSNSFRTNEKLFF
cdr3_nt: TGTGCCAGCAGCAACAGTTTTCGAACTAATGAAAAACTGTTTTTT

clone_size: -
j_call: TRBJ2-1
d_call: TRBD2
v_call: TRBV11-2
cdr3_aa: CASSQYTGGNEQFF
cdr3_nt: TGTGCCAGCAGCCAGTATACGGGGGGCAATGAGCAGTTCTTC

clone_size: -
j_call: TRBJ1-2
d_call: -
v_call: TRBV5-6
cdr3_aa: CASSLAGELSYTF
cdr3_nt: TGTGCCAGCAGCTTGGCGGGGGAGCTGAGCTACACCTTC

clone_size: -
j_call: TRBJ1-1
d_call: -
v_call: TRBV18
cdr3_aa: CASSYLQGRGSEAFF
cdr3_nt: TGTGCCAGCTCGTACCTCCAGGGGCGTGGGTCTGAAGCTTTCTTT